This T cell receptor beta chain was obtained from a study of T cells of healthy individuals. TCRdb fed the 5' RACE reads into MiXCR, producing one record per CDR3 protein. The sample consists of around 100,000 distinct CDR3 sequences, under 20% of them appearing once. The junction had 5 bases not matched to a gene; V was cut back by 4 bases and J by 5 bases. The length of the CDR3 is 15 residues. Germline CDR1 is MDHEN and CDR2 is SYDVKM. V and J are TRBV28 and TRBJ2-3; 11 nucleotides line up with TRBD2. This clonotype was sampled from a human donor in good health. The CDR3 is CASSSLAGEGDTQYF. The CDR3, as DNA: TGTGCCAGCAGTTCACTAGCGGGAGAAGGAGATACGCAGTATTTT. The complete variable domain, with remaining parts taken from reference TRBV28 and TRBJ2-3, reads DVKVTQSSRYLVKRTGEKVFLECVQDMDHENMFWYRQDPGLGLRLIYFSYDVKMKEKGDIPEGYSVSREKKERFSLILESASTNQTSMYLCASSSLAGEGDTQYFGPGTRLTVL.